In its sample, the clone carrying this T cell receptor beta chain was seen many times. These data originate in a study of metastatic and nonmetastatic thyroid tumors. Looking at the study overall: Across blood and tumor or nodule tissue, repertoires from malignant and benign thyroid patients were compared with one another.

Patients were all untreated before their thyroid surgery. Per the germline V gene, CDR1 is SGDLS and CDR2 is YYNGEE. Trimming left V 3 bases short and J 3 bases short, with 10 bases between. The CDR3 sequence is 13 residues long. In the original analysis: The study built a papillary thyroid cancer distant-metastasis classifier from CDR3 differences across clinicopathological groups. TCRdb re-called clones via MiXCR from the PCR reads. None of the V and J calls come from the authors' own analysis; TCRdb made them. The sample consists of over 40,000 clones, around a quarter of them appearing once. This sequence was found in a male donor with papillary thyroid cancer or a benign thyroid nodule (not recorded which). Some clones in this sample may be carry-over from other donors' samples. This sequence joins TRBV9 and TRBJ2-7, with D possibly being TRBD2 (6 bases). Sequencing was done on a sample of blood. The CDR3 protein is CASSAGTVYEQYF. DNA for the CDR3: TGTGCCAGCAGCGCGGGGACTGTCTACGAGCAGTACTTC.